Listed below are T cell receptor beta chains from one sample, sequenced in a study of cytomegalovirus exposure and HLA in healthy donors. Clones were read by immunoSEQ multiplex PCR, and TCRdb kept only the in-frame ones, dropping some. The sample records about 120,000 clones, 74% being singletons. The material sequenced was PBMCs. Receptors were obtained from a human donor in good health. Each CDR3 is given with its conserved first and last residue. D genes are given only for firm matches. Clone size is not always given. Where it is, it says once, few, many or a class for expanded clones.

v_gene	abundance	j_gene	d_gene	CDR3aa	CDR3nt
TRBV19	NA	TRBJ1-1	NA	CASSLKRGTEAFF	TGTGCCAGTAGTCTAAAAAGGGGCACTGAAGCTTTCTTT
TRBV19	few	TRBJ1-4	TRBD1	CASSSGTGAQVGEKLFF	TGTGCCAGTAGTTCCGGGACAGGAGCCCAAGTTGGGGAAAAACTGTTTTTT
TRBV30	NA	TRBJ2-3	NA	CAWIPGGQTDTQYF	TGTGCCTGGATTCCGGGGGGCCAGACAGATACGCAGTATTTT
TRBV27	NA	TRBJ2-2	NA	CASSIDRQGTGELFF	TGTGCCAGCAGTATCGACAGGCAAGGCACCGGGGAGCTGTTTTTT
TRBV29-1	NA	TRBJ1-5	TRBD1	CSVGDRGSNQPQHF	TGCAGCGTGGGGGACAGGGGGAGCAATCAGCCCCAGCATTTT
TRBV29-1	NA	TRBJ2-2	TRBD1	CSVGDRGPGELFF	TGCAGCGTTGGGGACAGGGGGCCCGGGGAGCTGTTTTTT
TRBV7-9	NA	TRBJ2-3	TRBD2	CASSLAAGERDTQYF	TGTGCCAGCAGCTTAGCGGCGGGAGAAAGAGATACGCAGTATTTT
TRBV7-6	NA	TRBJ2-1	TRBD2	CASSYSGSKLNEQFF	TGTGCCAGCAGCTATAGCGGGAGTAAATTAAATGAGCAGTTCTTC
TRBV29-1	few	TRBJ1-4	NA	CSVARASNEKLFF	TGCAGCGTTGCGAGGGCAAGTAATGAAAAACTGTTTTTT
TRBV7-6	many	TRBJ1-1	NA	CASSPGQENTEAFF	TGTGCCAGCAGCCCCGGACAAGAGAACACTGAAGCTTTCTTT
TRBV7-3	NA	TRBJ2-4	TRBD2	CASSPSAGLAGGENIQYF	TGTGCCAGCAGCCCGAGCGCGGGACTAGCGGGGGGGGAAAACATTCAGTACTTC
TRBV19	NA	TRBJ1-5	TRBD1	CASRHIGGQGRGNQPQHF	TGTGCCAGTAGACATATAGGGGGACAGGGGAGGGGTAATCAGCCCCAGCATTTT
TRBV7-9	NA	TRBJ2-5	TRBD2	CASARGLAGVKEETQYF	TGTGCCAGCGCAAGGGGACTAGCGGGAGTCAAAGAAGAGACCCAGTACTTC
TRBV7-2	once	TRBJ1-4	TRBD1	CASSLGGTGNYLFF	TGTGCCAGCAGCTTAGGGGGGACAGGGAATTATCTGTTTTTT
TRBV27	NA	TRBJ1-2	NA	CASSLSFTGRDGYTF	TGTGCCAGCAGTTTATCGTTTACAGGGAGGGACGGCTACACCTTC
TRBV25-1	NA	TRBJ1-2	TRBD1	CASSESWRTGGVGGYTF	TGTGCCAGCAGTGAATCTTGGAGAACAGGGGGCGTAGGTGGCTACACCTTC
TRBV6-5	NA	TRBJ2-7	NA	CASMGAVAYEQYF	TGTGCCAGCATGGGGGCAGTCGCCTACGAGCAGTACTTC
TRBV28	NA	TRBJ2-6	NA	CASTVRSSGANVLTF	TGTGCCAGCACAGTACGGAGCTCTGGGGCCAACGTCCTGACTTTC
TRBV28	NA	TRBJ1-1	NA	CASRGGQKAFF	TGTGCCAGCAGAGGGGGTCAGAAAGCTTTCTTT
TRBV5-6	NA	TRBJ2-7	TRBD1	CASNEAGTERYEQYF	TGTGCCAGCAACGAAGCCGGGACAGAGAGATACGAGCAGTACTTC
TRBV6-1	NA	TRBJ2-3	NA	CASSDGRATDTQYF	TGTGCCAGCAGTGATGGCAGGGCCACAGATACGCAGTATTTT
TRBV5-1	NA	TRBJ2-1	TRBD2	CASSSGLAGGINNEQFF	TGCGCCAGCAGCTCCGGACTAGCGGGGGGGATAAACAATGAGCAGTTCTTC
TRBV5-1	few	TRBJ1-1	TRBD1	CASSVSPGQGATEAFF	TGCGCCAGCAGCGTGTCCCCGGGACAGGGGGCCACTGAAGCTTTCTTT
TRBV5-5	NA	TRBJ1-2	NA	CASSFTLPGVGGYTF	TGTGCCAGCAGCTTCACTCTCCCAGGGGTCGGAGGCTACACCTTC
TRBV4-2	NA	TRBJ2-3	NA	CASSQEDNPTDTQYF	TGTGCCAGCAGCCAAGAGGACAATCCCACAGATACGCAGTATTTT
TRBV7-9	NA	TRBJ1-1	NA	CASSLGMNTEAFF	TGTGCCAGCAGCTTAGGTATGAACACTGAAGCTTTCTTT
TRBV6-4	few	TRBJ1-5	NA	CASSDSTGGFISNQPQHF	TGTGCCAGCAGTGACTCGACAGGAGGATTTATCAGCAATCAGCCCCAGCATTTT
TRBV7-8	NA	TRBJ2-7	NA	CASSLPVWGEPYYEQYF	TGTGCCAGCAGCCTCCCGGTCTGGGGAGAGCCCTACTACGAGCAGTACTTC
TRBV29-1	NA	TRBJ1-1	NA	CSAYSPPDSHTEAFF	TGCAGCGCCTACTCACCCCCCGACAGTCACACTGAAGCTTTCTTT
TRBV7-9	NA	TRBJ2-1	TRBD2	CASSPGLGRGYEQFF	TGTGCCAGCAGCCCTGGACTAGGCCGGGGGTATGAGCAGTTCTTC
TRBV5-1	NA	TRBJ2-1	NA	CASSRDRSLYNEQFF	TGCGCCAGCAGCCGAGACAGGTCCCTCTACAATGAGCAGTTCTTC
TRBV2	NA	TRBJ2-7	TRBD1	CASTNWGQGAKSSYEQYF	TGTGCCAGCACCAACTGGGGACAGGGGGCGAAGTCCAGCTACGAGCAGTACTTC
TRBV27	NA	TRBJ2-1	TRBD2	CAIGTSGINEQFF	TGTGCCATCGGGACTAGCGGGATCAATGAGCAGTTCTTC
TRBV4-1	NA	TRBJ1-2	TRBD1	CASSQGGGRGDYGYTF	TGCGCCAGCAGCCAAGGAGGGGGCAGGGGGGACTATGGCTACACCTTC
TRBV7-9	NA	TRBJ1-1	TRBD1	CASSLDRGQVSTEAFF	TGTGCCAGCAGCCTAGACAGGGGGCAGGTTAGCACTGAAGCTTTCTTT
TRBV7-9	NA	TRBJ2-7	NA	CASSSLSYEQYF	TGTGCCAGCAGCTCCCTCTCCTACGAGCAGTACTTC
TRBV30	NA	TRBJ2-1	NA	CAWSHTRGTYNEQFF	TGTGCCTGGAGTCATACTAGGGGGACCTACAATGAGCAGTTCTTC
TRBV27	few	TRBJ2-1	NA	CASSLILYRTSSYNEQFF	TGTGCCAGCAGTCTTATTCTGTACAGGACGAGCTCCTACAATGAGCAGTTCTTC
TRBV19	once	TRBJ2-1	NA	CASSIVVATHEQFF	TGTGCCAGTAGTATTGTGGTAGCCACCCATGAGCAGTTCTTC
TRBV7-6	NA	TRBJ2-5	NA	CASSSGEEETQYF	TGTGCCAGCAGCTCCGGGGAAGAAGAGACCCAGTACTTC